This TCR beta chain came from a study of shared clonotypes between healthy human individuals. Findings and caveats of the study: Few donors restricted represented genetic and exposure-history diversity.

Regarding this clone: Its antigen is still unknown.

The naive CD8 population came from CD45RO-negative cells selected for CCR7, without terminally differentiated effector memory CD45RA+ cells. Donors were healthy HIV-negative adults without recently reported acute infections or vaccinations. Researchers ran the assay at a deep level. Here immunoSEQ multiplex PCR was the method, and the copy in TCRdb shows in-frame clones only, minus some. The data contain under 2,000,000 clones, roughly 95% of them singletons. The CDR3 runs to 14 residues. From germline, CDR1 is LNHDA and CDR2 SQIVND (reference sequence). The trim removed 8 bases at V and 3 bases at J, leaving 9 bases unmatched.

The J gene is TRBJ1-2, the V gene TRBV19, with 7 bases lining up with TRBD1. The sequenced material came from naive CD8+ T cells sorted from blood. This receptor was obtained from a man aged 18-30 years in good health. The CDR3 loop reads CASSEVQGYYGYTF. CDR3 in DNA: TGTGCCAGTTCTGAGGTACAGGGGTACTATGGCTACACCTTC.